The 2 T cell receptor beta chains presented below share a single source sample, sequenced in a study of blood T cell repertoires in COVID-19. TCRdb's copy holds only in-frame clones and misses some; the assay was immunoSEQ multiplex PCR. The sample lists about 59,000 clones; 75% to 95% were seen once. The sample consisted of peripheral blood. The receptor source for this set is a human donor in a cohort sampled during active COVID-19.

The V call is TRBV19, the J call TRBJ1-1; perhaps TRBD1 as D (6 bases). The CDR3 length is 13 residues. Germline-derived CDR1 and CDR2 are LNHDA and SQIVND (reference sequence). Trimming shortened V by 6 bases and J by 0 bases, and 8 bases separated the two germline ends. CDR3 bases: TGTGCCAGTAGACAGGGAATGAACACTGAAGCTTTCTTT. Encoded protein: CASRQGMNTEAFF.

The gene calls are TRBV30 and TRBJ2-5, with 10 bases identical to TRBD2. Germline trimming cut 0 bases from V and 5 bases from J; bases unmatched to any gene: 3. Germline V gives CDR1 GTSNPN, CDR2 SVGIG (reference sequence). The CDR3 length is 14 residues. CDR3 loop: CAWSVGTSEETQYF. The CDR3 region has the DNA TGTGCCTGGAGTGTAGGGACTAGCGAGGAGACCCAGTACTTC.